This TCR beta chain is from a study of OX40 agonist ivuxolimab in advanced cancers. Study background: A diagnosis of hepatocellular carcinoma, melanoma, renal cell or head and neck cancer was present in dose-escalation patients. Three patients had partial responses: one hepatocellular carcinoma, two cutaneous melanoma.

This table comes from immunoSEQ multiplex PCR, and its TCRdb copy is limited to in-frame clones, with some not included. The sample gives approximately 68,000 clones, almost 85% of which show up once; approximately 2% is in the top ten. The germline CDR1 and CDR2 sequences are KGHSH and LQKENI. The CDR3 covers 18 residues. V lost 1 base and J lost 1; bases outside the gene matches: 6. Autoimmune disease history or systemic immunosuppression led to patients being barred. This clone was observed a single time. Its target is not known. Findings and limits, study-wide: Compared with others, partial responders at 0.1-3.0 mg/kg displayed clonal expansion among the lowest.

V and J are TRBV18 and TRBJ2-3, with 12 bases matching TRBD1. The clonotype comes from an adult with an advanced solid tumor such as melanoma, head and neck, liver or kidney cancer. Sequenced here: CD4+ or CD8+ T cells sorted from blood, sampled in a trial of the OX40 agonist ivuxolimab. CDR3 nucleotide sequence: TGTGCCAGCTCACCACAAGGGACAGGGGGCTATGGCACAGATACGCAGTATTTT. It yields the protein CASSPQGTGGYGTDTQYF.